This TCR beta chain emerged from a study of T cells in Graves' hyperthyroidism and ophthalmopathy. Findings of the study overall: Most clonotypes that expanded in the thyroid above 0.001 also showed up in blood.

With respect to this clonotype: Its antigen is still unknown. A clone one base away is much larger, so this may be a read error.

From RNA transcripts, TCR beta CDR3 regions were amplified. The HTBI primer set served for first-round RT-PCR of the TCR CDR3. From the multiplex PCR reads, TCRdb called clonotypes with MiXCR, one entry per CDR3 protein. Here the sample spans under 550,000 distinct CDR3 sequences, approximately 13% being singletons. V lost 0 bases and J 4 bases, leaving 6 bases between the germline ends. CDR1 is MNHEY and CDR2 is SVGAGI in the germline V gene. The CDR3 is 13 amino acids. Across 18 months, stable Graves' hyperthyroidism was marked by no progression to ophthalmopathy. Researchers barred patients who had uncontrolled infection, other autoimmune disease, pregnancy or lactation.

The sample comprised blood. The sequence came from a woman between 18 and 30 years old with Graves' hyperthyroidism. The V call is TRBV6-5, the J call TRBJ1-2; weak D call: TRBD1 (6 bases). CDR3 coding DNA: TGTGCCAGCAGTTACTCGGACAGCTATGGCTACACCTTC. Encoded protein: CASSYSDSYGYTF.